This T cell receptor (beta chain) is from a study of cytomegalovirus exposure and HLA in healthy donors. Whole-study findings and limits: Across donors, most TCRs were seen rarely, yet some public ones were widespread. Researchers reported that a few CMV-associated chains were confirmed in vitro as CMV antigen-specific.

Donors were drawn from the roughly 130-subject validation cohort, separate from the roughly 700-subject first cohort. Worth noting for this clone: What it binds is unknown.

CDR3 size: 14 residues. The V end was cut by 1 base, the J end by 2 bases, with 8 bases between. The V gene's germline CDR1 is KGHSH and CDR2 LQKENI. Only in-frame clones appear in the TCRdb table, and some are missing; sequencing was by immunoSEQ multiplex PCR. Found here are some 180,000 clones, 86% of them singletons; the top ten hold roughly 7%. This chain links TRBV18 with TRBJ1-2; D unresolved. The clonotype was recovered from a man aged 25 to 40 in good health and CMV-seropositive. Sequenced sample: PBMCs. CDR3 DNA sequence: TGTGCCAGCTCACCACAGGGCGAGAACTATGGCTACACCTTC. Protein sequence: CASSPQGENYGYTF.